The present T cell receptor beta chain was sequenced within a study of response to subunit inactivated influenza vaccine. Study-wide findings and caveats: With each seasonal influenza vaccination, the authors suggested, few new T cells are recruited.

TCRdb re-called the RT-PCR reads with MiXCR, one entry per CDR3 protein. The sample lists some 520,000 distinct CDR3 sequences, more than 15% occurring once. Germline trimming cut 6 bases from V and 8 bases from J; bases unmatched to any gene: 5. This CDR3 is built from 13 residues. Germline V gene lookup returns CDR1 DFQATT and CDR2 SNEGSKA (reference sequence). Concerning this clonotype itself: Antigen: not known.

The gene calls are TRBV20-1 and TRBJ2-1; 12 nucleotides match TRBD2. Source: CD4+ T cells sorted from PBMCs, taken less than 30 months after vaccination. This receptor was taken from a man aged 50 to 75 who received an inactivated influenza vaccine. CDR3 bases: TGCAGTGCCCGGACTAGCGGGATCTATGAGCAGTTCTTC. The encoded protein is CSARTSGIYEQFF.